Listed below are T cell receptor beta chains from one sample, sequenced in a study of human T cells and chemical hapten exposure. TCRdb itself ran the RACE reads through MiXCR, one entry per CDR3 protein. The table shows some 190,000 distinct CDR3 sequences, with approximately 20% occurring only once. The material sequenced was whole blood, taken in connection with sensitization to the hapten diphenylcyclopropenone (DPC). The receptors were sampled from a woman in her forties or fifties with alopecia areata. Some clones in this sample may be carry-over from other donors' samples. Each CDR3 is given with its conserved first and last residue. Fields, in order: V gene, D gene, clone size, J gene, CDR3 protein, CDR3 DNA. A D gene is named only where the DNA matches it firmly. Rows may omit the clone size; those that give it use once, few, many or a size class.

>TRBV5-1|TRBD1|.|TRBJ1-4
CASSFGDREAEKLFF
TGCGCCAGCAGCTTTGGGGACAGGGAGGCTGAAAAACTGTTTTTT
>TRBV7-6|.|.|TRBJ1-2
CASSLKPENYGYTF
TGTGCCAGCAGCTTAAAGCCAGAGAACTATGGCTACACCTTC
>TRBV5-1|.|few|TRBJ2-2
CASRKRDTNTGELFF
TGCGCCAGCAGAAAGCGGGACACGAACACCGGGGAGCTGTTTTTT
>TRBV6-5|.|.|TRBJ2-1
CASRANPDPYNEQFF
TGTGCCAGCAGGGCAAATCCAGACCCGTACAATGAGCAGTTCTTC
>TRBV27|.|few|TRBJ2-7
CAGPQGIYEQYF
TGTGCCGGCCCACAGGGAATCTACGAGCAGTACTTC
>TRBV6-6|.|few|TRBJ1-3
CASLPQGLSGNTIYF
TGTGCCAGCCTTCCCCAGGGCCTCTCTGGAAACACCATATATTTT
>TRBV5-4|.|many|TRBJ2-5
CASSLETTEETQYF
TGTGCCAGCAGCTTGGAGACAACGGAAGAGACCCAGTACTTC
>TRBV20-1|.|.|TRBJ2-1
CSAHTSAAGSYNEQFF
TGCAGTGCTCATACATCGGCAGCGGGCTCCTACAATGAGCAGTTCTTC
>TRBV27|.|many|TRBJ2-6
CASSLVGSGANVLTF
TGTGCCAGCAGTTTAGTGGGGTCTGGGGCCAACGTCCTGACTTTC
>TRBV6-5|.|few|TRBJ1-5
CASRRDSNQPQHF
TGTGCCAGCCGAAGGGATAGCAATCAGCCCCAGCATTTT